A single sample gave rise to the 24 T cell receptor beta chains below, sequenced in a study of blood T cell repertoires in COVID-19. The table came from immunoSEQ multiplex PCR; TCRdb's copy has only in-frame clones and leaves some out. There are about 42,000 clones in the sample; roughly nine tenths occur only once, and 6.2% lies in the top ten. Sequenced: peripheral blood. The receptors come from a human donor in a cohort sampled during active COVID-19.

CDR3 residues: CASSVVSGGADTQYF. The CDR3 nucleotides are TGTGCCAGCAGCGTAGTTTCAGGGGGCGCAGATACGCAGTATTTT. V is TRBV9 and J is TRBJ2-3; 8 bases fit TRBD1. There are 15 residues in the CDR3. J was trimmed by 4 bases and V by 0 bases; bases with no gene match: 4. Germline CDR1 and CDR2: SGDLS and YYNGEE.

This clone was picked up one time. The chain employs TRBV5-4 and TRBJ2-5; 7 positions agree with TRBD1. The CDR3 has 13 amino acids. V lost 3 bases and J lost 5; bases outside the gene matches: 4. Germline CDR1 and CDR2: SGHNT and YYREEE (reference sequence). DNA for the CDR3: TGTGCCAGCAGCTCGACAGGGTTGGAGACCCAGTACTTC. It codes for CASSSTGLETQYF.

The V and J genes are TRBV5-6 and TRBJ1-2; the D is unclear. The CDR3 sequence is 14 residues long. Germline CDR1 reads SGHDT; CDR2 reads YYEEEE. V lost 0 bases to trimming and J lost 3 bases, with 9 bases between them. CDR3 in amino acids: CASSLGLGDYGYTF. The DNA of the CDR3 is TGTGCCAGCAGCTTGGGACTCGGGGACTATGGCTACACCTTC.

V gene TRBV5-4 combines with J gene TRBJ2-2; 9 positions agree with TRBD2. The CDR3 totals 17 residues. J was trimmed by 4 bases and V by 0 bases; bases with no gene match: 7. The germline CDR1 and CDR2 sequences are SGHNT and YYREEE (reference sequence). CDR3: CASSLGASGRSTGELFF. CDR3 in DNA: TGTGCCAGCAGCTTGGGGGCAAGCGGGAGGTCCACCGGGGAGCTGTTTTTT.

The chain employs TRBV7-9 and TRBJ2-3; 7 bases match TRBD2. V dropped 5 bases and J dropped 2; count of bases not matched to a gene: 7. Germline V lookup: CDR1 SEHNR, CDR2 FQNEAQ (reference sequence). The CDR3 contains 15 residues. The CDR3 DNA sequence: TGTGCCAGCAGCCCCTTGGGAGGGTCCACAGATACGCAGTATTTT. It specifies CASSPLGGSTDTQYF.

The chain couples TRBV5-1 to TRBJ1-2; 8 bases match TRBD1. This CDR3 is 16 amino acids long. CDR1 and CDR2 from the germline V gene are SGHRS and YFSETQ. Trimming cost V 4 bases and J 7 bases; bases outside gene matches: 15. As DNA, the CDR3 is TGCGCCAGCAGCAGTACAACAGGGGGGAGAATGGGTGGCTACACCTTC. It yields the protein CASSSTTGGRMGGYTF. The full variable domain, its missing parts supplied by reference TRBV5-1 and TRBJ1-2, is KAGVTQTPRYLIKTRGQQVTLSCSPISGHRSVSWYQQTPGQGLQFLFEYFSETQRNKGNFPGRFSGRQFSNSRSEMNVSTLELGDSALYLCASSSTTGGRMGGYTFGSGTRLTVV.

V gene TRBV6-5 combines with J gene TRBJ2-7; 9 positions agree with TRBD2. The CDR3 runs to 13 residues. V shed 10 bases and J 5 bases; nucleotides not matched to a gene: 9. Germline CDR1 MNHEY, CDR2 SVGAGI. As DNA, the CDR3 is TGTGCCACAACTCTAGCGGGGTGGGACGAGCAGTACTTC. It translates to CATTLAGWDEQYF.

The chain couples TRBV9 to TRBJ2-7, with D perhaps TRBD1 (5 bases). Trimming pared 4 bases from V and 2 bases from J, leaving 10 bases between. The V gene's germline CDR1 is SGDLS and CDR2 YYNGEE. The CDR3 covers 13 residues. The DNA of the CDR3 is TGTGCCAGCAGCTTTGGGGCAGCCTACGAGCAGTACTTC. Translating it yields CASSFGAAYEQYF.

This chain joins TRBV5-6 and TRBJ1-2; D is uncertain. CDR1 and CDR2 from the germline V gene are SGHDT and YYEEEE. The CDR3 runs 12 residues. V was pared by 4 bases and J by 8 bases, with 12 bases between. The CDR3 region is CASSEGTWGYTF. The CDR3 region has the DNA TGTGCCAGCAGCGAGGGCACGTGGGGCTACACCTTC.

In its sample, this clone was seen once. The rearrangement uses TRBV6-6 and TRBJ1-1; perhaps TRBD1 as D (6 bases). Germline CDR1 and CDR2: MNHNY and SVGAGI (reference sequence). V was pared by 7 bases and J by 7 bases, with 19 bases between. The CDR3 covers 14 residues. Here the CDR3 DNA reads TGTGCCAGCATCTACCGGGCAGGGGAAGGTGAAGCTTTCTTT. Translated: CASIYRAGEGEAFF.

This clone turned up a few times. This chain uses TRBV12-3 or TRBV12-4 with TRBJ2-3, with D possibly matching TRBD1 (6 bases). Trimming shortened V by 10 bases and J by 1 base, and 9 bases separated the two germline ends. The CDR3 spans 12 residues. The CDR3 loop reads CATEGGTDTQYF. The CDR3 nucleotides read TGTGCCACCGAGGGGGGCACAGATACGCAGTATTTT.

The rearrangement joins TRBV11-2 to TRBJ2-6, with 7 bases that match TRBD1. Germline V lookup: CDR1 SGHAT, CDR2 FQNNGV. The ends lost 0 bases at V and 2 bases at J; junction bases unmatched: 13. The CDR3 length is 20 residues. CDR3 sequence: CASSLDLETGKLAGANVLTF. CDR3 sequence (DNA): TGTGCCAGCAGCTTAGATCTTGAGACAGGGAAGTTGGCTGGGGCCAACGTCCTGACTTTC.

This clone was seen just once. The CDR3 DNA is TGTGCCAGCAGCTTAGAACCACGGAGTAATGAGCAGTTCTTC. Encoded protein: CASSLEPRSNEQFF. This chain uses TRBV7-6 with TRBJ2-1; D gene ambiguous. Germline V gene data show CDR1 as SGHVS and CDR2 as FNYEAQ. The CDR3 has 14 residues. The V end was cut by 1 base, the J end by 7 bases, with 11 bases between.

The V and J genes are TRBV19 and TRBJ1-5; 9 bases line up with TRBD1. From germline, CDR1 is LNHDA and CDR2 SQIVND (reference sequence). Germline trimming cut 5 bases from V and 1 base from J; bases unmatched to any gene: 3. This CDR3 spans 15 amino acids. CDR3 protein: CASSAGTGSNQPQHF. CDR3 DNA sequence: TGTGCCAGTAGTGCCGGGACAGGGAGCAATCAGCCCCAGCATTTT. Drawing the rest from reference TRBV19 and TRBJ1-5, the complete variable domain is DGGITQSPKYLFRKEGQNVTLSCEQNLNHDAMYWYRQDPGQGLRLIYYSQIVNDFQKGDIAEGYSVSREKKESFPLTVTSAQKNPTAFYLCASSAGTGSNQPQHFGDGTRLSIL.

This chain links TRBV29-1 with TRBJ2-1; a weak D match, TRBD1 (7 bases). V was shortened by 5 bases and J by 5 bases, with 13 bases between the two germline ends. Germline V gene lookup returns CDR1 SQVTM and CDR2 ANQGSEA. The CDR3 consists of 13 residues. CDR3 DNA sequence: TGCAGCGTTTTCCCAGGGGGGAACAATGAGCAGTTCTTC. It yields the protein CSVFPGGNNEQFF.

This clone was observed a single time. V and J are TRBV5-6 and TRBJ2-3; 10 bases are a match to TRBD2. Per the germline V gene, CDR1 is SGHDT and CDR2 is YYEEEE. The CDR3 runs 16 residues. The ends lost 4 bases at V and 3 bases at J; junction bases unmatched: 8. The CDR3 loop is CASSRMSGGATDTQYF. CDR3 nucleotide sequence: TGTGCCAGCAGCCGAATGAGCGGGGGGGCGACAGATACGCAGTATTTT.

V is TRBV7-8 and J is TRBJ2-5, with D unclear. The CDR3 has 13 residues. Germline V gives CDR1 SGHVS, CDR2 FQNEAQ. Deletions cut 3 bases from V and 2 bases from J, with 7 bases between. CDR3 sequence reads: CASSFAIQETQYF. CDR3 DNA: TGTGCCAGCAGCTTTGCGATTCAAGAGACCCAGTACTTC.

With respect to this clone: Other DNA sequences in this sample translate to the same CDR3. V gene TRBV18 combines with J gene TRBJ1-5; 9 bases align to TRBD1. Germline lookup yields CDR1 KGHSH and CDR2 LQKENI. V dropped 3 bases and J dropped 2; count of bases not matched to a gene: 2. The CDR3 covers 15 residues. The CDR3 loop reads CASSPDRGGNQPQHF. In nucleotides, the CDR3 is TGTGCCAGCTCACCGGACAGGGGAGGCAATCAGCCCCAGCATTTT.

The V gene is TRBV6-2 or TRBV6-3, the J gene TRBJ1-5, with a possible D match to TRBD1 (5 bases). Germline-derived CDR1 and CDR2 are MNHEY and SVGEGT. This CDR3 is built from 16 residues. V was shortened by 0 bases and J by 0 bases, with 9 bases between the two germline ends. CDR3 in amino acids: CASSYSTDSSNQPQHF. The CDR3 DNA reads TGTGCCAGCAGTTACTCTACAGACAGTAGCAATCAGCCCCAGCATTTT.

The rearrangement joins TRBV29-1 to TRBJ1-2; the D is unclear. With 3 bases removed from V and 10 bases from J, the gap between germline ends came to 21 bases. The V gene's germline CDR1 is SQVTM and CDR2 ANQGSEA. The CDR3 contains 14 residues. The CDR3, as DNA: TGCAGCGTTGAGAAAGAGGCTCGCTCGACCCTCTACACCTTC. Translation: CSVEKEARSTLYTF.

This chain links TRBV6-1 with TRBJ1-2; 8 bases match TRBD1. The V and J ends lost 3 bases and 4 bases, in that order; junction bases with no gene match: 1. In germline, CDR1 is MNHNS, CDR2 SASEGT. The CDR3 is 13 amino acids. CDR3 bases: TGTGCCAGCAGTGAGGACAGGGTCTATGGCTACACCTTC. This gives the protein CASSEDRVYGYTF.

This chain links TRBV9 with TRBJ2-3; D may be TRBD1 (6 bases). Trimming cost V 5 bases and J 6 bases, with 10 bases left between them. Germline loops: CDR1 SGDLS, CDR2 YYNGEE. The CDR3 length is 12 residues. This CDR3 is CASSYRDDTQYF. DNA for the CDR3: TGTGCCAGCAGTTACAGGGACGATACGCAGTATTTT. Looking up the rest from reference TRBV9 and TRBJ2-3 gives the full variable domain: DSGVTQTPKHLITATGQRVTLRCSPRSGDLSVYWYQQSLDQGLQFLIQYYNGEERAKGNILERFSAQQFPDLHSELNLSSLELGDSALYFCASSYRDDTQYFGPGTRLTVL.

This chain connects TRBV19 to TRBJ2-4; D ambiguous. The germline V gene encodes CDR1 LNHDA and CDR2 SQIVND (reference sequence). The CDR3 covers 15 residues. The V and J ends lost 6 bases and 3 bases respectively, with 15 bases between them. Here the CDR3 reads CASREIRQNKNIQYF. The DNA of the CDR3 is TGTGCCAGTAGAGAGATCAGGCAGAACAAAAACATTCAGTACTTC.

Only one count was recorded for this clone. The chain employs TRBV5-6 and TRBJ1-2; 8 bases fit TRBD1. Germline loops: CDR1 SGHDT, CDR2 YYEEEE. V was clipped by 6 bases and J by 5 bases; unmatched bases: 21. The CDR3 extends over 18 amino acids. The CDR3 DNA sequence: TGTGCCAGCAACAGAGAGGGGGACAGGAGTGGATCCGGGTATGGCTACACCTTC. Its translation is CASNREGDRSGSGYGYTF.